The present entry profiles one T cell receptor beta chain with its context. Which antigen it targets is not known. Nothing much larger sits one base from this clone, and base qualities are not available. This sample is drawn from a study of blood T cell repertoires in COVID-19 (dated by TCRdb to 2020 to 2022). In the study overall: Samples from collaborators originated in the United States, Italy and Spain and spanned both the acute and convalescent phases of COVID-19. Deeply sampled blood TCRbeta repertoires from subjects exposed to, actively infected with, or recovered from COVID-19 were included in the dataset. The prospective study material was composed of cDNA or gDNA derived from T cells, B-cell-depleted T cells, or PBMCs. Nearly every sample came with metadata listing a de-identified subject ID, COVID-19 status, age in years and sex. A freely available public database, intended as a resource for researchers studying the immune response to SARS-CoV-2, is where the repertoires were released. The samples were drawn from two sources: the first 160 participants of the ongoing ImmuneRACE study, and fewer than 1,500 subjects contributed by 6 global collaborators. Where available, HLA class I and class II types were obtained from metadata supplied by the sample provider rather than from assay-based typing. On the study overall, not on this receptor specifically: The amount of clinical and demographic metadata varied by source and participant and was provided uncurated.

TCRbeta CDR3 regions were amplified from genomic DNA using the immunoSEQ Assay, a bias-controlled multiplex PCR. The authors' pipeline ran thus. The number of nucleated cells in each sample was estimated by amplification of reference gene primers within the assay. To quantify the absolute abundance of each unique TCRbeta CDR3 rearrangement, sequence reads were collapsed and filtered. For each sample, productive Simpson clonality was calculated by taking the square root of Simpson's diversity index across productive rearrangements. Imported from immuneACCESS, the table was reduced by TCRdb to in-frame sequences with V and J called. These copies leave out some clones; in studies compared against another copy, an unresolved V gene accounts for under half, and the cause of the remainder is not known. V, J and clone size are taken as reported in that table, and D and trimming were inferred from the DNA itself. For this sample the table gives some 200,000 clones, of which less than 90% were detected only once. The ten largest make up 0.78% of the sample.

CDR3 length: 20 amino acids, cysteine to phenylalanine. Only the CDR3 DNA is retained, 60 bases long and in frame from the first base. The collaborating institutions used their own protocols to collect whole blood in K2EDTA tubes. For TCRbeta analysis, collaborator samples were shipped as frozen whole blood, as isolated PBMCs, or as DNA extracted from either sample type. The sequencing input was peripheral blood. The TCR sequence derives from a woman in her seventies with acute or convalescent COVID-19. Here the chain combines TRBV21-1 and TRBJ2-3; whether TRBD2, the table's D call, matches the DNA was not checked. TRBV21-1 is termed a pseudogene. CDR3 protein: CASSKVGKLARTVSTDTQYF. The base sequence is TGTGCCAGCAGCAAAGTCGGGAAACTAGCGCGAACAGTGAGCACAGATACGCAGTATTTT.